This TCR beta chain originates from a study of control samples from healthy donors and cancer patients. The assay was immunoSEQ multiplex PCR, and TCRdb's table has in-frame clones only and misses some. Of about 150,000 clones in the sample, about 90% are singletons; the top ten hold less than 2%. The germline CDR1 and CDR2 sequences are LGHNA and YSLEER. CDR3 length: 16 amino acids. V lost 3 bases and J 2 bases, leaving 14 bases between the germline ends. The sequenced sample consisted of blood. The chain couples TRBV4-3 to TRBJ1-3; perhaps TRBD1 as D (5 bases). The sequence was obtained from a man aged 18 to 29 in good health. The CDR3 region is CASSQSGTFPGNTIYF. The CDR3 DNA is TGCGCCAGCAGCCAGTCCGGGACCTTTCCTGGAAACACCATATATTTT.